This T cell receptor beta chain came from a study of neurological immune-mediated disorders. 5'RACE with 10-nucleotide random UMIs produced the cDNA. Via MiXCR, TCRdb re-called the 5' RACE reads, giving one row per CDR3 protein. The table includes 25,000 or so distinct CDR3 sequences, under 15% detected once. Trimming cost V 4 bases and J 9 bases; bases outside gene matches: 5. Germline assignment: CDR1 SGHRS and CDR2 YFSETQ. CDR3 length: 14 residues. This clonotype was counted many times. Time point described: technical triplicate 1. Sorted libraries came from 1 million CD4+ or CD8+ T cells. The sequence came from a female donor with HTLV-1-associated myelopathy (HAM/TSP). The chain uses TRBV5-1 and TRBJ1-6, with 9 nucleotides matching TRBD1. The sample comprised CD4+ T cells from blood. CDR3 loop: CASSRGTGISPLHF. In DNA form, the CDR3 reads TGCGCCAGCAGCCGCGGGACAGGGATTTCACCCCTCCACTTT.